This TCR beta chain was found in a study of tumor and adjacent non-tumor tissue in lung cancer. Turning to this clonotype: What it recognizes is unknown. At one end the junction does not follow the germline gene, possibly because of a read error.

The study, taken as a whole, reports: Normal lung showed higher cumulative top 100 clone frequency than tumor. Compared with tumor, normal lung showed significantly lower TCR diversity.

Germline V CDR1 and CDR2: MNHNY, SVGAGI (reference sequence). This CDR3 comprises 16 residues. A modified ARM-PCR protocol with three rounds of nested PCR amplified TCRbeta. TCRdb re-analysed the multiplex PCR reads in MiXCR, keeping a single row per CDR3 protein. The sample contains 80,000 to 130,000 distinct CDR3 sequences, roughly two thirds of which appear only once. The template was RNA from unsorted bulk tissue. More than 3 cm separated this lung sample from the edge of the tumor. The chain couples TRBV6-6 to TRBJ1-1; 9 bases align to TRBD1. The sample was distant non-tumor lung tissue. The source is a man in his thirties or forties with non-small cell lung cancer. The CDR3 DNA reads TGTGCCAGGAGCCAGGGACAGGGCCTAGGGAACATTGAAGCTTTCTTT. Encoded protein: CARSQGQGLGNIEAFF.